One sample yielded the 3 T cell receptor beta chains listed below, sequenced in a study of response to subunit inactivated influenza vaccine. TCRdb analysed the RT-PCR reads with MiXCR anew, one entry per CDR3 protein. The sample consists of about 520,000 distinct CDR3 sequences, approximately 7.2% of them appearing once. This specimen consisted of PBMCs from blood, obtained around 25 months after vaccination. The receptors originated from a man between 50 and 69 years old who received an inactivated influenza vaccine.

The table lists this clonotype with a few counts. The chain joins TRBV13 to TRBJ2-3, with D maybe TRBD2 (5 bases). The V end lost 4 bases, the J end lost 2 bases, and 13 bases lay between the germline ends. The germline V gene encodes CDR1 PRHDT and CDR2 FYEKMQ (reference sequence). The CDR3 extends over 15 amino acids. CDR3 loop: CASSSGLTYTDTQYF. Here the CDR3 DNA reads TGTGCCAGCAGCTCCGGACTTACCTACACAGATACGCAGTATTTT.

This chain connects TRBV2 to TRBJ2-3, with no clear D. This CDR3 region has 11 residues. The germline V gene has CDR1 SNHLY and CDR2 FYNNEI. The germline V and J ends were trimmed by 9 bases and 0 bases, with 4 bases remaining between them. CDR3 region: CASISTDTQYF. CDR3 nucleotides: TGTGCCAGTATTAGCACAGATACGCAGTATTTT.

This clonotype was counted ten times or more. The chain uses TRBV27 and TRBJ2-7, with D possibly TRBD2 on 6 matching bases. Germline V gene sequence: CDR1 MNHEY, CDR2 SMNVEV (reference sequence). The CDR3 covers 14 residues. With 3 bases removed from V and 6 bases from J, the gap between germline ends came to 15 bases. Here the CDR3 DNA reads TGTGCCAGCAGTTTGTCGGCCGCGGGGCTCGAGCAGTACTTC. This translates into CASSLSAAGLEQYF.